This is a list of T cell receptor beta chains from one sample in a study of cytomegalovirus exposure and HLA in healthy donors. Sequencing used immunoSEQ multiplex PCR; TCRdb keeps in-frame clones, though not all of them. There are around 50,000 clones in the sample; approximately 95% occur only once, and 6.5% to 9.5% lies in the top ten. The sample comprised PBMCs. These receptors originate from a woman aged 18-29 years in good health and CMV-seropositive. Both conserved end residues are part of each CDR3. The D gene is left open where the match is weak. Clone size is stated in some rows and not others, as once, few, many or a class when expanded.

V: TRBV19
D: TRBD1
J: TRBJ1-5
size: NA
DNA: TGTGCCAGTAGGCGAACAGGGGGCACCACTCAGCCCCAGCATTTT
CDR3: CASRRTGGTTQPQHF

V: TRBV6-5
D: NA
J: TRBJ2-7
size: NA
DNA: TGTGCCAGCAGTTACCTGAACAGGGCTAGTGACGAGCAGTACTTC
CDR3: CASSYLNRASDEQYF

V: TRBV27
D: TRBD2
J: TRBJ2-3
size: once
DNA: TGTGCCAGCAGTTTATTCCCGCTAGCGGGAATGGAGACAGATACGCAGTATTTT
CDR3: CASSLFPLAGMETDTQYF

V: TRBV7-3
D: NA
J: TRBJ2-1
size: once
DNA: TGTGCCAGCAGGTCCGCTGGCGGGCGGGGCTACAATGAGCAGTTCTTC
CDR3: CASRSAGGRGYNEQFF

V: TRBV28
D: NA
J: TRBJ1-5
size: NA
DNA: TGTGCCAGCAGCTATGGACAGATCGTCAATCAGCCCCAGCATTTT
CDR3: CASSYGQIVNQPQHF

V: TRBV7-2
D: NA
J: TRBJ1-5
size: NA
DNA: TGTGCCAGCAGCGTAACCGACGACAGGCCCCAGCCCCAGCATTTT
CDR3: CASSVTDDRPQPQHF

V: TRBV19
D: TRBD1
J: TRBJ2-1
size: NA
DNA: TGTGCCAGTAGTTTGACAGGGTCAAGTTCGGGTGAGCAGTTCTTC
CDR3: CASSLTGSSSGEQFF

V: TRBV28
D: TRBD2
J: TRBJ2-3
size: NA
DNA: TGTGCCAGCACCTCCGGGCGGCGGGGGGGGAGCACAGATACGCAGTATTTT
CDR3: CASTSGRRGGSTDTQYF

V: TRBV6-1
D: TRBD2
J: TRBJ2-3
size: NA
DNA: TGTGCCAGCACCTATCTACTGGGAGGGACGCAGTATTTT
CDR3: CASTYLLGGTQYF

V: TRBV14
D: TRBD2
J: TRBJ2-3
size: NA
DNA: TGTGCCAGCAGCACCCCAGCGGGAATAACAGATACGCAGTATTTT
CDR3: CASSTPAGITDTQYF

V: TRBV7-9
D: TRBD1
J: TRBJ2-1
size: NA
DNA: TGTGCCAGCAGCTCCAACCGGGACAGGGGGATGGATGGGCAGTTCTTC
CDR3: CASSSNRDRGMDGQFF

V: TRBV27
D: NA
J: TRBJ2-7
size: NA
DNA: TGTGCCAGCAAAAGAGGGATCCACGAGCAGTACTTC
CDR3: CASKRGIHEQYF

V: TRBV18
D: NA
J: TRBJ1-1
size: NA
DNA: TGTGCCAGCTCACCGCCGACAGGATTGAACACTGAAGCTTTCTTT
CDR3: CASSPPTGLNTEAFF

V: TRBV7-3
D: NA
J: TRBJ1-5
size: NA
DNA: TGTGCCAGCAGCTACCAGACGGGGGGCGCGGATAGCAATCAGCCCCAGCATTTT
CDR3: CASSYQTGGADSNQPQHF

V: TRBV10-3
D: TRBD1
J: TRBJ2-5
size: NA
DNA: TGTGCCATCAGTGAGACAGGACAGGGAAGTGAGACCCAGTACTTC
CDR3: CAISETGQGSETQYF

V: TRBV5-1
D: NA
J: TRBJ1-1
size: NA
DNA: TGCGCCAGCAGCTTGGAAGGGGGTGGCACTGAAGCTTTCTTT
CDR3: CASSLEGGGTEAFF

V: TRBV5-1
D: NA
J: TRBJ2-7
size: NA
DNA: TGCGCCAGCAGCTCTAGCGACAGTCTGGCCTACGAGCAGTACTTC
CDR3: CASSSSDSLAYEQYF

V: TRBV25-1
D: NA
J: TRBJ1-3
size: NA
DNA: TGTGCCAGCAGTGGGGGGGGATCTGGAAACACCATATATTTT
CDR3: CASSGGGSGNTIYF

V: TRBV6-1
D: NA
J: TRBJ2-2
size: NA
DNA: TGTGCCAGCAGTGGGCGGACAGTTCTCTTGAACACCGGGGAGCTGTTTTTT
CDR3: CASSGRTVLLNTGELFF

V: TRBV6-6
D: NA
J: TRBJ1-4
size: NA
DNA: TGTGCCAGCACTCTGGGGGCCATTAATGAAAAACTGTTTTTT
CDR3: CASTLGAINEKLFF

V: TRBV7-2
D: NA
J: TRBJ2-7
size: NA
DNA: TGTGCCAGCAGCTTAGCGTCACTAGTAGGCGAGCAGTACTTC
CDR3: CASSLASLVGEQYF

V: TRBV19
D: NA
J: TRBJ1-1
size: NA
DNA: TGTGCCAGTAGTATAGGGCCAGGCTCGAACACTGAAGCTTTCTTT
CDR3: CASSIGPGSNTEAFF

V: TRBV5-6
D: TRBD1
J: TRBJ1-2
size: NA
DNA: TGTGCCAGCAGCTCCGGGACAGGGAGTTACTATGGCTACACCTTC
CDR3: CASSSGTGSYYGYTF

V: TRBV6-4
D: NA
J: TRBJ1-1
size: few
DNA: TGTGCCAGCAGTGTGTCAGGGGAGAACACTGAAGCTTTCTTT
CDR3: CASSVSGENTEAFF

V: TRBV5-1
D: NA
J: TRBJ2-1
size: once
DNA: TGCGCCAGCAGCTCCGGGACTTACGAAAGGCAGTTCTTC
CDR3: CASSSGTYERQFF

V: TRBV5-1
D: TRBD1
J: TRBJ2-7
size: NA
DNA: TGCGCCAGCAGCCCGACAGGGTTCTACGAGCAGTACTTC
CDR3: CASSPTGFYEQYF

V: TRBV6-1
D: TRBD1
J: TRBJ1-1
size: NA
DNA: TGTGCCAGCAGTTTCCGGGACAGGGGCACTGAAGCTTTCTTT
CDR3: CASSFRDRGTEAFF

V: TRBV7-2
D: NA
J: TRBJ2-7
size: NA
DNA: TGTGCCAGCAGCGGCCGTCAATACGAGCAGTACTTC
CDR3: CASSGRQYEQYF

V: TRBV4-2
D: NA
J: TRBJ1-5
size: once
DNA: TGTGCCAGCAGCCTGAACCCTACGAACAATCAGCCCCAGCATTTT
CDR3: CASSLNPTNNQPQHF

V: TRBV5-4
D: NA
J: TRBJ2-7
size: NA
DNA: TGTGCCAGCAGCTCAGGGTGGGACTTCAACTACGAGCAGTACTTC
CDR3: CASSSGWDFNYEQYF

V: TRBV28
D: NA
J: TRBJ2-7
size: NA
DNA: TGTGCCAGCAACCGGAGTGTACCTCCGGAGCAGTACTTC
CDR3: CASNRSVPPEQYF

V: TRBV9
D: TRBD2
J: TRBJ2-7
size: NA
DNA: TGTGCCAGCAGCTCTCGCGGGAGTGGATACGAGCAGTACTTC
CDR3: CASSSRGSGYEQYF

V: TRBV27
D: TRBD1
J: TRBJ2-7
size: NA
DNA: TGTGCCAGCAGTCTGACAGGGTCCTACGAGCAGTACTTC
CDR3: CASSLTGSYEQYF

V: TRBV7-9
D: TRBD1
J: TRBJ2-7
size: once
DNA: TGTGCCAGCACGCCGCCCGGGACAGGGGACCACGAGCAGTACTTC
CDR3: CASTPPGTGDHEQYF

V: TRBV10-3
D: TRBD1
J: TRBJ1-2
size: NA
DNA: TGTGCCATCAGTATGGACAGGCGAAGCTATGGCTACACCTTC
CDR3: CAISMDRRSYGYTF

V: TRBV28
D: NA
J: TRBJ2-1
size: NA
DNA: TGTGCCAGCAGTTCCCTGGGGGGACGAAACAATGAGCAGTTCTTC
CDR3: CASSSLGGRNNEQFF

V: TRBV6-4
D: TRBD2
J: TRBJ2-7
size: NA
DNA: TGTGCCAGCAGTGAAGGTAGCGGGAGTCACTACGAGCAGTACTTC
CDR3: CASSEGSGSHYEQYF

V: TRBV19
D: TRBD1
J: TRBJ1-1
size: once
DNA: TGTGCCAGTACTCGACAGGGCCGGAACACTGAAGCTTTCTTT
CDR3: CASTRQGRNTEAFF

V: TRBV6-5
D: TRBD1
J: TRBJ2-1
size: NA
DNA: TGTGCCAGCAGTTACTCCGGGACAGGGGGTAATGAGCAGTTCTTC
CDR3: CASSYSGTGGNEQFF

V: TRBV28
D: NA
J: TRBJ1-5
size: NA
DNA: TGTGCCAGCAGTTTCGCGGGCGGTTCCAATCAGCCCCAGCATTTT
CDR3: CASSFAGGSNQPQHF

V: TRBV7-2
D: NA
J: TRBJ1-2
size: NA
DNA: TGTGCCAGCAGCTACCTGTCAGGGTACTATGGCTACACCTTC
CDR3: CASSYLSGYYGYTF

V: TRBV19
D: TRBD1
J: TRBJ2-1
size: NA
DNA: TGTGCCAGTAGTATTACAGGGGGTTCTAGCAATGAGCAGTTCTTC
CDR3: CASSITGGSSNEQFF

V: TRBV30
D: NA
J: TRBJ2-2
size: NA
DNA: TGTGCCTGGGCCTACGGACAGAACACCGGGGAGCTGTTTTTT
CDR3: CAWAYGQNTGELFF

V: TRBV28
D: TRBD1
J: TRBJ1-4
size: once
DNA: TGTGCCAGCAGTCCGCTCCGACAGGGGGCAACTAAACTGTTTTTT
CDR3: CASSPLRQGATKLFF

V: TRBV30
D: TRBD2
J: TRBJ2-7
size: NA
DNA: TGTGCCTGGAGTGACCTAGCGGGAGTAAGAGAGCAGTACTTC
CDR3: CAWSDLAGVREQYF

V: TRBV11-3
D: TRBD2
J: TRBJ2-1
size: once
DNA: TGTGCCAGCAGCTTAGCCGGGACTAGCGGGAGGTCGAATGAGCAGTTCTTC
CDR3: CASSLAGTSGRSNEQFF

V: TRBV28
D: NA
J: TRBJ1-1
size: NA
DNA: TGTGCCAGCAGTCCCCCGGCCCGGGGCACTGAAGCTTTCTTT
CDR3: CASSPPARGTEAFF

V: TRBV6-1
D: TRBD1
J: TRBJ2-7
size: NA
DNA: TGTGCCAGCAGTTCCGGGACAGGGGTCGCCTACGAGCAGTACTTC
CDR3: CASSSGTGVAYEQYF

V: TRBV27
D: TRBD2
J: TRBJ2-1
size: NA
DNA: TGTGCCAGCAGTTTATCGTCCGGGGCGGGACTAGCGGCTCGGAGGGCCTTGGATGAGCAGTTCTTC
CDR3: CASSLSSGAGLAARRALDEQFF

V: TRBV5-4
D: NA
J: TRBJ2-5
size: NA
DNA: TGTGCCAGCAGCACCGCCTTCCGAACGGGGGAGCAGTACTTC
CDR3: CASSTAFRTGEQYF

V: TRBV11-2
D: TRBD2
J: TRBJ2-1
size: NA
DNA: TGTGCCAGCAGCTTGGGGCTGGGACTAGACCGCCACAATGAGCAGTTCTTC
CDR3: CASSLGLGLDRHNEQFF

V: TRBV2
D: TRBD2
J: TRBJ2-7
size: NA
DNA: TGTGCCAGTAGCGGGAGTCAGGCCTACGAGCAGTACTTC
CDR3: CASSGSQAYEQYF

V: TRBV7-9
D: TRBD2
J: TRBJ2-5
size: NA
DNA: TGTGCCAGCAGCGAGCCGGGACTAGCGTCCGACCAAGAGACCCAGTACTTC
CDR3: CASSEPGLASDQETQYF

V: TRBV6-5
D: TRBD1
J: TRBJ1-2
size: few
DNA: TGTGCCAGCAGTTACTCAACCGGGACAGGGGGACCTGGCTACACCTTC
CDR3: CASSYSTGTGGPGYTF

V: TRBV19
D: NA
J: TRBJ2-7
size: NA
DNA: TGTGCCAGTAGTATAGTGGTTGGCGGGGCCTACGAGCAGTACTTC
CDR3: CASSIVVGGAYEQYF

V: TRBV30
D: NA
J: TRBJ1-5
size: NA
DNA: TGTGCCTGGAGTTACAGGGACGATCAGCCCCAGCATTTT
CDR3: CAWSYRDDQPQHF

V: TRBV4-1
D: NA
J: TRBJ2-1
size: NA
DNA: TGCGCCAGCAGCCAAGAGGGACTGGTCAATGAGCAGTTCTTC
CDR3: CASSQEGLVNEQFF

V: TRBV5-4
D: TRBD1
J: TRBJ2-1
size: few
DNA: TGTGCCAGCAGCTTGGTTTCGGCAGGGGGCTCCCGGCAGTTCTTC
CDR3: CASSLVSAGGSRQFF